This T cell receptor beta chain was sequenced for a study of metastatic and nonmetastatic thyroid tumors (dated by TCRdb to 2020 to 2021). Notes on the research overall: For patients with malignant and with benign thyroid disease, the researchers compared repertoires between peripheral blood samples and tumor or nodule tissue samples.

Broader findings and caveats from the paper: TCR beta diversity was reported as significantly higher in malignant tumors than in benign nodules, in both blood and tumor samples.

Taken from cysteine to phenylalanine, the CDR3 has 16 residues. Just CDR3 DNA is preserved here, 48 bases in frame from base 1. The CDR1 and CDR2 encoded by the germline V gene (reference sequence) are DFQATT and SNEGSKA. Clipping removes 1 base from V and 6 bases from J, with 9 as the unmatched junction base count. None of the patients had been given any treatment before thyroid surgery. Using T-cell receptor beta sequencing, the study looked back at clinical samples from patients collected from about 2011 to 2019. This clone was observed at least ten times. Which antigen it targets is not known. Within one base of it there is no much larger clone, and no base qualities were kept. The library was built by means of PCR. Reads for this sample came from an Illumina HiSeq 4000. High-throughput sequencing was used to profile the CDR3 region of the TCR beta-chain in every patient. As for the original processing: Drawing on CDR3 differences between clinicopathological groups, the researchers built a classifier meant to tell apart patients with distant-metastatic papillary thyroid cancer. The Shannon index was used to assess repertoire diversity, and the Morisita-Horn index was used to assess tumor-blood repertoire similarity. The raw public data were reprocessed by TCRdb itself: fastp quality trimming at Q25, MiXCR clonotype calling, in-frame beta chains only. The V and J calls were not made by the authors but by TCRdb's processing. The sample table records roughly 89,000 clones; around 13% of these occur just once. The leading ten clones occupy around 9% of the sample.

The receptor was isolated from a female donor with papillary thyroid cancer or a benign thyroid nodule (not recorded which). Some clones in this sample may be carry-over from other donors' samples. The sequenced sample consisted of tumor tissue. The chain is made from TRBV20-1 and TRBJ2-1, with 10 central nucleotides matching TRBD1. CDR3 reads: CSARALRWTGGNEQFF. The DNA reads as follows: TGCAGTGCTAGAGCCTTACGCTGGACAGGGGGCAATGAGCAGTTCTTC.